A selection of T cell receptor beta chains follows, all from one sample in a study of blood T cells in healthy people across ages. TCRdb passed the 5' RACE reads through MiXCR, listing each CDR3 protein once. The sample includes more than 750,000 distinct CDR3 sequences, almost 30% of them seen just once. These data were likewise used in another study, on T cells of mothers and their children.

Sequencing used blood. The receptors come from a woman in her forties in good health. CDR3s include the opening cysteine and the closing phenylalanine or tryptophan. Fields, in order: CDR3 protein, CDR3 DNA, V gene, clone size, D gene, J gene. D genes are given only for firm matches. A clone size is listed for some rows: how often the clone was seen (once, few, many), or a class if it is expanded.

CASSTGQRQYF	TGTGCCAGCAGCACCGGACAGCGGCAGTACTTC	TRBV27	many	.	TRBJ2-7
CASSSSLDEQFF	TGCGCCAGCAGCTCCTCGTTGGATGAGCAGTTCTTC	TRBV5-1	few	.	TRBJ2-1
CASSRVDQPQHF	TGTGCCAGCTCGAGGGTGGATCAGCCCCAGCATTTT	TRBV18	few	.	TRBJ1-5
CASSLKGSFYGYTF	TGTGCCAGCAGTTTAAAAGGGAGTTTCTATGGCTACACCTTC	TRBV27	.	.	TRBJ1-2
CSASATSGVGEQFF	TGCAGTGCTAGTGCGACTAGCGGGGTAGGGGAGCAGTTCTTC	TRBV20-1	few	TRBD2	TRBJ2-1
CSGDLAGGPRETQYF	TGCAGCGGAGACCTAGCGGGGGGGCCCCGAGAGACCCAGTACTTC	TRBV29-1	few	TRBD2	TRBJ2-5
CAGSLDRYEQYF	TGTGCCGGCAGTCTCGACAGATACGAGCAGTACTTC	TRBV6-5	.	.	TRBJ2-7
CASSFRGAGGNEQFF	TGTGCCAGCAGTTTTCGGGGGGCGGGAGGCAATGAGCAGTTCTTC	TRBV28	many	TRBD2	TRBJ2-1
CASSLIRTDTDTQYF	TGTGCCAGCAGCTTAATAAGGACGGACACAGATACGCAGTATTTT	TRBV7-3	many	.	TRBJ2-3
CATRLGADTQYF	TGTGCCACAAGACTAGGGGCAGATACGCAGTATTTT	TRBV10-3	few	.	TRBJ2-3
CASSVTGPAQPQHF	TGTGCCAGCAGCGTGACAGGGCCCGCTCAGCCCCAGCATTTT	TRBV7-9	.	TRBD1	TRBJ1-5
CSAPDGGGFMNTEAFF	TGCAGTGCCCCTGACGGGGGGGGGTTCATGAACACTGAAGCTTTCTTT	TRBV20-1	.	.	TRBJ1-1
CASSFPGCVDSNQPQHF	TGTGCCAGCAGTTTCCCAGGCTGCGTAGATAGCAATCAGCCCCAGCATTTT	TRBV28	.	.	TRBJ1-5
CASSGQGGYYGYTF	TGTGCCAGCAGTGGACAGGGGGGTTACTATGGCTACACCTTC	TRBV12-3/TRBV12-4	.	TRBD1	TRBJ1-2
CASSSDTTNQPQHF	TGTGCCAGCAGCTCAGATACTACAAATCAGCCCCAGCATTTT	TRBV5-6	.	.	TRBJ1-5
CASSQQGTAYGYTF	TGTGCCAGCAGCCAACAAGGGACGGCCTATGGCTACACCTTC	TRBV7-2	many	.	TRBJ1-2
CASSSIIKANYGYTF	TGTGCCAGCAGTTCCATCATCAAGGCTAACTATGGCTACACCTTC	TRBV6-2/TRBV6-3	many	.	TRBJ1-2
CASSDRGGRYEQYF	TGTGCCAGCAGCGACCGGGGGGGTAGGTACGAGCAGTACTTC	TRBV28	.	TRBD2	TRBJ2-7
CASSRSTGRTGELFF	TGTGCCAGCAGCCGGTCGACAGGGCGCACCGGGGAGCTGTTTTTT	TRBV11-2	.	TRBD1	TRBJ2-2
CASSTGGGEQFF	TGTGCCAGCAGTACTGGAGGCGGCGAGCAGTTCTTC	TRBV28	.	.	TRBJ2-1
CASGRERVSYEQYF	TGTGCCTCCGGCCGGGAGCGGGTGTCCTACGAGCAGTACTTC	TRBV2	.	.	TRBJ2-7
CASSFMDRVSYEQYF	TGTGCCAGCAGTTTTATGGACAGGGTGTCCTACGAGCAGTACTTC	TRBV28	many	TRBD1	TRBJ2-7
CASSLQDNWEQYF	TGTGCCAGCAGCCTGCAGGACAATTGGGAGCAGTACTTC	TRBV5-6	few	.	TRBJ2-7
CASGSSGGLDGYTF	TGTGCCAGCGGGTCGTCGGGGGGCCTCGACGGCTACACCTTC	TRBV6-2/TRBV6-3	few	.	TRBJ1-2
CASSLAGGGYEQFF	TGTGCCAGCAGCTTAGCGGGGGGAGGGTATGAGCAGTTCTTC	TRBV7-2	many	TRBD2	TRBJ2-1
CASSLEGGRSGTQYF	TGTGCCAGCAGCTTAGAAGGGGGCCGGTCCGGGACCCAGTACTTC	TRBV7-2	.	TRBD1	TRBJ2-5
CASSLKGFYSNQPQHF	TGTGCCAGCAGTTTGAAGGGCTTTTATAGCAATCAGCCCCAGCATTTT	TRBV12-3/TRBV12-4	few	.	TRBJ1-5
CASRPSGVTDTQYF	TGTGCCAGCAGGCCTAGCGGGGTGACAGATACGCAGTATTTT	TRBV7-8	many	TRBD2	TRBJ2-3
CASSPTYNTEAFF	TGTGCCAGCAGCCCCACCTACAACACTGAAGCTTTCTTT	TRBV9	few	.	TRBJ1-1
CASFRTGTALYGYTF	TGTGCCAGCTTTAGAACCGGGACAGCGCTCTATGGCTACACCTTC	TRBV6-2/TRBV6-3	.	TRBD1	TRBJ1-2
CASIRTPEGYGYTF	TGTGCCAGTATCCGGACCCCTGAGGGTTATGGCTACACCTTC	TRBV19	once	.	TRBJ1-2